Following are 25 T cell receptor beta chains from one sample sequenced in a study of cytomegalovirus exposure and HLA in healthy donors. The PCR contained 60 Vbeta and 13 Jbeta primers. Here immunoSEQ multiplex PCR was the method, and the copy in TCRdb shows in-frame clones only, minus some. The sample comprises about 180,000 clones, about 72% of which are singletons, and 2% to 2.5% rests with the top ten. Input material: PBMCs. The receptors were sampled from a human donor in good health.

The chain employs TRBV5-1 and TRBJ1-6; TRBD1 matches at 11 bases. Trimming cost V 4 bases and J 8 bases; bases outside gene matches: 20. This CDR3 is 20 amino acids long. Germline V gives CDR1 SGHRS, CDR2 YFSETQ. The CDR3 loop is CASSRTLPGQGEGGDSPLHF. In DNA, the CDR3 is TGCGCCAGCAGCCGAACCCTTCCGGGACAGGGGGAAGGGGGCGATTCACCCCTCCACTTT.

This chain uses TRBV7-3 with TRBJ2-5, with D unresolved. Germline-derived CDR1 and CDR2 are SGHTA and FQGTGA. The CDR3 is made up of 14 amino acids. Trimming took off 5 bases at V and 0 bases at J, with 10 bases between the two ends. The CDR3 loop reads CASSKNRDQETQYF. DNA for the CDR3: TGTGCCAGCAGCAAAAACAGAGACCAAGAGACCCAGTACTTC.

This clone was detected a few times. This chain joins TRBV6-5 and TRBJ2-7; D is uncertain. Germline V lookup: CDR1 MNHEY, CDR2 SVGAGI. Between the trimmed V and J ends, which lost 6 bases and 6 bases, there was a span of 15 bases. The CDR3 consists of 13 residues. CDR3 coding DNA: TGTGCCAGCAGCGATCCACCCTTGGCCGAGCAGTACTTC. Its translation is CASSDPPLAEQYF.

This chain uses TRBV7-9 with TRBJ1-3, with a possible D match to TRBD1 (5 bases). Trimming stripped 6 bases from V and 8 bases from J, with 17 bases between. The CDR3 is 14 amino acids. CDR1 is SEHNR, CDR2 FQNEAQ, per germline (reference sequence). The chain's CDR3 is CASRPNYQGDTIYF. For the CDR3, the DNA is TGTGCCAGCAGACCGAACTATCAGGGTGACACCATATATTTT.

V is TRBV10-3 and J is TRBJ2-2; TRBD1 matches at 10 bases. This CDR3 contains 17 residues. Germline CDR1 is ENHRY and CDR2 is SYGVKD. V was clipped by 4 bases and J by 5 bases; unmatched bases: 10. The CDR3 coding sequence is TGTGCCATCAGTGGGTCCCGGGACAGGGGAGGTACCGGGGAGCTGTTTTTT. Translating it yields CAISGSRDRGGTGELFF.

This clone was seen a few times. The J gene is TRBJ2-1, the V gene TRBV4-3; 8 bases line up with TRBD2. Unmatched junction bases numbered 13, after V lost 9 bases and J lost 0 bases. There are 17 residues in the CDR3. Germline assignment: CDR1 LGHNA and CDR2 YSLEER. CDR3 DNA: TGCGCCAGTTCTACCGAACTCCTAGCGGGCTCCTACAATGAGCAGTTCTTC. It translates to CASSTELLAGSYNEQFF.

The chain links TRBV27 to TRBJ1-2, with D perhaps TRBD1 (6 bases). V was pared by 0 bases and J by 1 base, with 15 bases between. The germline V gene encodes CDR1 MNHEY and CDR2 SMNVEV (reference sequence). CDR3 size: 17 residues. CDR3 loop: CASSLSQRDILNYGYTF. CDR3 sequence (DNA): TGTGCCAGCAGTTTATCCCAGCGGGACATTCTTAACTATGGCTACACCTTC.

The chain employs TRBV5-1 and TRBJ1-6, with D possibly matching TRBD1 (5 bases). The CDR3 has 15 amino acids. Trimming took off 0 bases at V and 7 bases at J, with 11 bases between the two ends. The germline gives CDR1 SGHRS, CDR2 YFSETQ. CDR3 nucleotide sequence: TGCGCCAGCAGCTTGGCCAGGGATGGGAATTCACCCCTCCACTTT. Its translation: CASSLARDGNSPLHF.

The rearrangement links TRBV5-1 to TRBJ2-7; possible D gene TRBD2, 6 bases. This CDR3 is 15 amino acids long. The V and J ends lost 1 base and 0 bases respectively, with 11 bases between them. CDR1 is SGHRS and CDR2 is YFSETQ in the germline V gene. The CDR3 sequence is CASSLTLASSYEQYF. CDR3 sequence (DNA): TGCGCCAGCAGCTTGACACTAGCCAGCTCCTACGAGCAGTACTTC.

This clone occurred a few times. The rearrangement links TRBV5-1 to TRBJ1-4; D uncertain. Germline V gene data show CDR1 as SGHRS and CDR2 as YFSETQ. V was cut by 0 bases and J by 7 bases, with 13 bases left in between. This CDR3 comprises 15 residues. Here the CDR3 DNA reads TGCGCCAGCAGCTTGGACAGTATGAGCACTGAAAAACTGTTTTTT. Translated: CASSLDSMSTEKLFF.

This sequence joins TRBV19 and TRBJ1-1; 9 bases fit TRBD1. The CDR3 length is 15 residues. Trimming cost V 9 bases and J 5 bases; bases outside gene matches: 13. Germline V gene data show CDR1 as LNHDA and CDR2 as SQIVND (reference sequence). CDR3 in DNA: TGTGCCAGGATGAAACAGGGGGCGCGTTGGACTGAAGCTTTCTTT. It translates to CARMKQGARWTEAFF. The whole variable domain, filled in from reference TRBV19 and TRBJ1-1, reads DGGITQSPKYLFRKEGQNVTLSCEQNLNHDAMYWYRQDPGQGLRLIYYSQIVNDFQKGDIAEGYSVSREKKESFPLTVTSAQKNPTAFYLCARMKQGARWTEAFFGQGTRLTVV.

The rearrangement links TRBV5-4 to TRBJ2-2, with D perhaps matching TRBD1 (5 bases). The CDR3 consists of 14 residues. Per the germline V gene, CDR1 is SGHNT and CDR2 is YYREEE (reference sequence). The ends were cut back, 4 bases at V and 5 bases at J, with 12 bases in the middle. The CDR3 coding sequence is TGTGCCAGCAGCGGGGATACAGGAACCGGGGAGCTGTTTTTT. Translating gives CASSGDTGTGELFF.

The J gene is TRBJ2-5, the V gene TRBV6-5, with a possible D match to TRBD2 (6 bases). Trimming removed 4 bases at V and 2 bases at J, with 14 bases between. Germline assignment: CDR1 MNHEY and CDR2 SVGAGI. The CDR3 runs 15 residues. The CDR3, as DNA: TGTGCCAGCAGTTCCACCGGGACTGCTCAAGAGACCCAGTACTTC. Translation gives CASSSTGTAQETQYF.

The chain couples TRBV4-1 to TRBJ2-5; tentatively, D is TRBD2 (5 bases). Germline V lookup: CDR1 MGHRA, CDR2 YSYEKL. Trimming left V 4 bases short and J 1 base short, with 13 bases between. The CDR3 extends over 15 amino acids. Here the CDR3 DNA reads TGCGCCAGCAGCCGAGGAAGCGGTGGCCAAGAGACCCAGTACTTC. Translation gives CASSRGSGGQETQYF.

This chain uses TRBV7-2 with TRBJ1-1; no clear D. Germline CDR1 is SGHTA and CDR2 is FQGNSA. CDR3 length equals 13 residues. V dropped 5 bases and J dropped 3 bases, with 10 bases sitting between them. This CDR3 reads CASSANMDTEAFF. The CDR3 DNA reads TGTGCCAGCAGCGCAAACATGGACACTGAAGCTTTCTTT. Using reference TRBV7-2 and TRBJ1-1 for the parts outside the CDR3, the full variable domain is GAGVSQSPSNKVTEKGKDVELRCDPISGHTALYWYRQSLGQGLEFLIYFQGNSAPDKSGLPSDRFSAERTGGSVSTLTIQRTQQEDSAVYLCASSANMDTEAFFGQGTRLTVV.

The chain is built from TRBV6-6 and TRBJ2-5; TRBD2 aligns across 10 bases. CDR1 and CDR2 (germline): MNHNY, SVGAGI (reference sequence). After removal of 4 bases from V and 6 bases from J, the junction contained 11 bases not matched to a gene. The CDR3 loop spans 16 amino acids. The CDR3 bases are TGTGCCAGCAGTTGGGCCAATAAGCGGGGGGGGAAGACCCAGTACTTC. The encoded protein is CASSWANKRGGKTQYF.

The gene calls are TRBV7-6 and TRBJ1-5; D unresolved. Germline V gene data show CDR1 as SGHVS and CDR2 as FNYEAQ. The CDR3 has 15 amino acids. The germline V and J ends were trimmed by 1 base and 4 bases, with 11 bases remaining between them. The CDR3 sequence: CASSLEEGWNQPQHF. The CDR3 DNA is TGTGCCAGCAGCTTAGAAGAGGGATGGAATCAGCCCCAGCATTTT.

V gene TRBV5-1 combines with J gene TRBJ2-5, with 14 positions matching TRBD2. The germline V gene encodes CDR1 SGHRS and CDR2 YFSETQ. The CDR3 has 16 residues. V shed 2 bases and J 5 bases; nucleotides not matched to a gene: 5. As DNA, the CDR3 is TGCGCCAGCAGCTTCGGGACTAGCGGGGGCCGGGAGACCCAGTACTTC. As protein: CASSFGTSGGRETQYF. Drawing the rest from reference TRBV5-1 and TRBJ2-5, the complete variable domain is KAGVTQTPRYLIKTRGQQVTLSCSPISGHRSVSWYQQTPGQGLQFLFEYFSETQRNKGNFPGRFSGRQFSNSRSEMNVSTLELGDSALYLCASSFGTSGGRETQYFGPGTRLLVL.

The chain carries TRBV12-5 and TRBJ2-1, with D hard to call. Between the trimmed V and J ends, which lost 2 bases and 10 bases, there was a span of 18 bases. This CDR3 comprises 15 residues. CDR1 LGHNT and CDR2 FRNRAP come from the germline V gene. The CDR3 nucleotides read TGTGCTAGTGGTTTGCCGCCCCTAGGAATTGGGGAGCAGTTCTTC. It is translated as CASGLPPLGIGEQFF.

The V call is TRBV9, the J call TRBJ1-2; the D is unclear. The germline gives CDR1 SGDLS, CDR2 YYNGEE. Trimming shortened V by 3 bases and J by 7 bases, and 16 bases separated the two germline ends. This CDR3 region has 14 residues. In DNA, the CDR3 is TGTGCCAGCAGCGCCTCCGCGACAAGCCGTGGCTACACCTTC. Protein sequence: CASSASATSRGYTF.

In its sample, this clone was seen once. The V call is TRBV15, the J call TRBJ1-5, with D hard to call. The CDR3 is 16 amino acids. The V gene's germline CDR1 is LNHNV and CDR2 YYDKDF (reference sequence). V was pared by 0 bases and J by 0 bases, with 9 bases between. This chain's CDR3 is CATSRDISNSNQPQHF. DNA for the CDR3: TGTGCCACCAGCAGAGATATCAGTAATAGCAATCAGCCCCAGCATTTT. Together with reference TRBV15 and TRBJ1-5, the CDR3 gives the full variable domain: DAMVIQNPRYQVTQFGKPVTLSCSQTLNHNVMYWYQQKSSQAPKLLFHYYDKDFNNEADTPDNFQSRRPNTSFCFLDIRSPGLGDTAMYLCATSRDISNSNQPQHFGDGTRLSIL.

The chain is built from TRBV7-2 and TRBJ1-6, with 10 positions matching TRBD1. The V gene's germline CDR1 is SGHTA and CDR2 FQGNSA. The junction had 4 bases not matched to a gene; V was cut back by 3 bases and J by 8 bases. This CDR3 region has 15 residues. The CDR3 here is CASSFLGQGDSPLHF. CDR3 DNA: TGTGCCAGCAGCTTCCTCGGACAGGGGGATTCACCCCTCCACTTT.

The rearrangement joins TRBV9 to TRBJ1-2; 7 bases fit TRBD1. This CDR3 is 14 amino acids long. Germline V gene sequence: CDR1 SGDLS, CDR2 YYNGEE. Germline trimming cut 4 bases from V and 6 bases from J; bases unmatched to any gene: 9. CDR3 region: CASSLTPGTDGYTF. The DNA of the CDR3 is TGTGCCAGCAGCCTTACCCCCGGGACAGATGGCTACACCTTC.

The V and J genes are TRBV15 and TRBJ1-2; 9 bases agree with TRBD1. Trimming cost V 9 bases and J 3 bases; bases outside gene matches: 8. The CDR3 extends over 14 amino acids. Germline CDR1 is LNHNV and CDR2 is YYDKDF (reference sequence). The CDR3 region is CATARGDRDYGYTF. Here the CDR3 DNA reads TGTGCCACGGCAAGGGGGGACAGGGACTATGGCTACACCTTC.

The chain couples TRBV7-6 to TRBJ2-3, with a weak D call TRBD1 (5 bases). CDR1 and CDR2 from the germline V gene are SGHVS and FNYEAQ. Trimming removed 7 bases from V and 0 bases from J, with 8 bases in between. CDR3 size: 13 residues. CDR3 bases: TGTGCCAGCAAGCGACAGAGCACAGATACGCAGTATTTT. Translated, it gives CASKRQSTDTQYF.